Here is one TCR beta chain with its context. This record belongs to a study of blood T cell repertoires in COVID-19. About the study: The study drew acute and convalescent COVID-19 samples from the United States, Italy and Spain. Nucleic acid was either cDNA or gDNA, and it came from T cells, B-cell-depleted T cells, or PBMCs.

The authors' processing: Amplification with reference gene primers provided the estimates of nucleated cell counts. The table came from immunoSEQ multiplex PCR; TCRdb's copy has only in-frame clones and leaves some out. V and J calls and clone size are copied from that table; D and trimming were computed from the DNA. The sample contains about 210,000 clones, around 86% of which appear only once. Germline loops: CDR1 KGHDR, CDR2 SFDVKD. V dropped 5 bases and J dropped 4; count of bases not matched to a gene: 1. The CDR3 has 14 residues. A Seattle source enrolled patients during active infection and followed them longitudinally.

This chain connects TRBV24-1 to TRBJ1-5; 10 positions match TRBD1. This clonotype originated in a woman aged 70-85 years with COVID-19, enrolled during active disease. The sample was peripheral blood. For the CDR3, the DNA is TGTGCCACCAGTGGGACAGGGGGAAATCAGCCCCAGCATTTT. Protein sequence: CATSGTGGNQPQHF.